These T cell receptor beta chains were read from a single sample in a study of T cell repertoires in cytomegalovirus infection. Via MiXCR, TCRdb re-called the reads, giving one row per CDR3 protein. The table records fewer than 550,000 distinct CDR3 sequences, 16% of them present only once. Source material: CD8+ T cells from PBMCs. These receptors all stem from a human donor in good health (CMV status not recorded). Some clones in this sample may be carry-over from other donors' samples. Each CDR3 is given with its conserved first and last residue. The D gene is left open where the match is weak. Only part of the rows carry a size: once, few, many, or a class if the clone is expanded.

j_call | v_call | clone_size | d_call | cdr3_nt | cdr3_aa
TRBJ1-2 | TRBV11-1 | NA | NA | TGTGCCATCCCGGCACCCTTAAAATATGGCTACACCTTC | CAIPAPLKYGYTF
TRBJ2-2 | TRBV7-8 | many | NA | TGTGCCAGCAGCCCAGTGGGGGGTGCCGGGGAGCTGTTTTTT | CASSPVGGAGELFF
TRBJ1-2 | TRBV3-1 | few | NA | TGTGCCAGCAGCCGAGACGTGGGAGGACTACCAACTAACTATGGCTACACCTTC | CASSRDVGGLPTNYGYTF
TRBJ2-5 | TRBV11-2 | many | TRBD2 | TGTGCCAGCAGCTTAGATCTAAGGCTAGCGGGGGGGAAGGAGACCCAGTACTTC | CASSLDLRLAGGKETQYF
TRBJ1-1 | TRBV12-3/TRBV12-4 | many | TRBD1 | TGTGCCAGCAGTTCCCCACGCCGGGACAGGGGGCGAAACACTGAAGCTTTCTTT | CASSSPRRDRGRNTEAFF
TRBJ1-3 | TRBV27 | many | NA | TGTGCCAGCAGTTGGGCGCGACCGGGGGGGGTTTCGTCTGGAAACACCATATATTTT | CASSWARPGGVSSGNTIYF
TRBJ2-1 | TRBV7-6 | NA | TRBD1 | TGTGCCAGCAGCCATCCGGGACAGCTGTACAATGAGCAGTTCTTC | CASSHPGQLYNEQFF
TRBJ1-1 | TRBV27 | many | NA | TGTGCCAGCAGTTTAGAGGTTAGTTACACTGAAGCTTTCTTT | CASSLEVSYTEAFF
TRBJ2-1 | TRBV20-1 | few | TRBD2 | TGCAGTGCTAGTCCCTACTCCCGTTCTAGCGGGGGAAGGAATGAGCAGTTCTTC | CSASPYSRSSGGRNEQFF
TRBJ2-7 | TRBV10-3 | NA | NA | TGTGCCATCAGTGAGGGGCCGGGCTACGAGCAGTACTTC | CAISEGPGYEQYF
TRBJ2-7 | TRBV14 | few | NA | TGTGCCAGCAGCCAAGATCTCCGGGTAAGGTACTTC | CASSQDLRVRYF
TRBJ2-3 | TRBV10-1 | many | NA | TGCGCCAGCAGTGGAGTGACAGATACGCAGTATTTT | CASSGVTDTQYF
TRBJ1-3 | TRBV12-3/TRBV12-4 | many | NA | TGTGCCAGCCCCGACGCAGGGGGAAACACCATATATTTT | CASPDAGGNTIYF
TRBJ1-4 | TRBV6-8 | few | NA | TGTGCCAGCAGCGTACATAACGGGATTTCAACTAATGAAAAACTGTTTTTT | CASSVHNGISTNEKLFF
TRBJ2-7 | TRBV10-3 | many | NA | TGTGCCATCAGTGAGCCCCACTCCTACGAGCAGTACTTC | CAISEPHSYEQYF
TRBJ2-7 | TRBV12-5 | many | NA | TGTGCTAGTGGGACCCCCGGGATTTCCACCTACGAGCAGTACTTC | CASGTPGISTYEQYF
TRBJ1-5 | TRBV7-8 | many | TRBD1 | TGTGCCAGCAGCTTGGACAGGGGGGGGGCCCAGCCCCAGCATTTT | CASSLDRGGAQPQHF
TRBJ1-5 | TRBV7-9 | many | TRBD1 | TGTGCCAGCAGCTTAGACAGGGGAATGAGCAATCAGCCCCAGCATTTT | CASSLDRGMSNQPQHF
TRBJ2-1 | TRBV12-3/TRBV12-4 | many | TRBD2 | TGTGCCAGCAGCCCAGAGGGTAGCGGGAGTTTTGGTGAGCAGTTCTTC | CASSPEGSGSFGEQFF
TRBJ2-7 | TRBV19 | NA | NA | TGTGCCAGTAGTCTATCCTCCGGGCCGCCCTTCTACGAGCAGTACTTC | CASSLSSGPPFYEQYF
TRBJ2-3 | TRBV28 | many | TRBD2 | TGTGCCAGCAGTTTAACCCTAGCGGACACAGATACGCAGTATTTT | CASSLTLADTDTQYF
TRBJ2-7 | TRBV18 | NA | TRBD2 | TGTGCCAGCTCACCTTCACTAGCGGGGGACCTTTACGAGCAGTACTTC | CASSPSLAGDLYEQYF
TRBJ1-6 | TRBV5-6 | few | NA | TGTGCCAGCAGCTTGAGCGGGCGCTTCAATTCACCCCTCCACTTT | CASSLSGRFNSPLHF
TRBJ1-4 | TRBV7-9 | many | NA | TGTGCCAGCAGCATACAGGGACCTAATGAAAAACTGTTTTTT | CASSIQGPNEKLFF
TRBJ1-4 | TRBV24-1 | NA | NA | TGTGCCACCAGTGATCCCCGGGACGGGGATGAAAAACTGTTTTTT | CATSDPRDGDEKLFF
TRBJ2-3 | TRBV11-3 | NA | TRBD2 | TGTGCCAGCAGCTCAGACGGGGGGGCCTTAGATACGCAGTATTTT | CASSSDGGALDTQYF
TRBJ2-3 | TRBV19 | NA | NA | TGTGCCAGTAGTATAGCGAGCGGGCTCACAGATACGCAGTATTTT | CASSIASGLTDTQYF
TRBJ2-7 | TRBV7-9 | few | TRBD2 | TGTGCCAGCAGCTCCGCAACGAGGCGGGGGTACTCCTACGAGCAGTACTTC | CASSSATRRGYSYEQYF
TRBJ2-7 | TRBV27 | few | NA | TGTGCCAGCAGTCCAGACTTCTTAGCGGCAGCATCCTACGAGCAGTACTTC | CASSPDFLAAASYEQYF
TRBJ2-7 | TRBV6-2/TRBV6-3 | few | NA | TGTGCCAGCAGTTACAAGGGGGGCGAGCAGTACTTC | CASSYKGGEQYF
TRBJ1-1 | TRBV19 | NA | NA | TGTGCCAGTAGTAACCCAGAGAACACTGAAGCTTTCTTT | CASSNPENTEAFF
TRBJ2-5 | TRBV10-3 | many | TRBD1 | TGTGCCATCAGTGGCAGGGACAGGGAGGAGACCCAGTACTTC | CAISGRDREETQYF
TRBJ2-7 | TRBV20-1 | NA | NA | TGCAGTGCTAGAGATCCGCCAATAGCCTACGAGCAGTACTTC | CSARDPPIAYEQYF
TRBJ1-6 | TRBV7-9 | few | NA | TGTGCCAGCAGCGAAGGACCCAGGGGAAATTCACCCCTCCACTTT | CASSEGPRGNSPLHF
TRBJ2-1 | TRBV28 | few | TRBD2 | TGTGCCATTTCTAGCGGGAATGAGCAGTTCTTC | CAISSGNEQFF
TRBJ2-2 | TRBV28 | few | NA | TGTGCCAGCAGTTTAAGTGGTGTCCGCGGGGAGCTGTTTTTT | CASSLSGVRGELFF
TRBJ1-6 | TRBV11-2 | NA | NA | TGTGCCAGCAGCTCCTGGGACCGAGGACGTTATAATTCACCCCTCCACTTT | CASSSWDRGRYNSPLHF
TRBJ2-3 | TRBV6-5 | many | TRBD1 | TGTGCCAGCAGTTTCGGGACAGCACAGACAGATACGCAGTATTTT | CASSFGTAQTDTQYF
TRBJ2-1 | TRBV6-5 | NA | TRBD2 | TGTGCCAGCAGTTACGCGGGGGGGCTTATGCACGATGAGCAGTTCTTC | CASSYAGGLMHDEQFF
TRBJ2-2 | TRBV7-9 | NA | TRBD1 | TGTGCCAGCAGCCCCGGGACAGGGACGTCCGCCGGGGAGCTGTTTTTT | CASSPGTGTSAGELFF
TRBJ2-2 | TRBV7-8 | many | NA | TGTGCCAGCAGCACGTCGGGACCACTCTTCGCGAACACCGGGGAGCTGTTTTTT | CASSTSGPLFANTGELFF
TRBJ2-7 | TRBV2 | few | TRBD1 | TGTGCCAGCAGTGAATCCAGGGGGAACGAGCAGTACTTC | CASSESRGNEQYF
TRBJ1-2 | TRBV19 | few | NA | TGTGCCAGTAGTATAGATCCGAGGTCAGCTAACTATGGCTACACCTTC | CASSIDPRSANYGYTF
TRBJ2-1 | TRBV24-1 | many | NA | TGTGCCACCAGTGCTACGGGGAATGAGCAGTTCTTC | CATSATGNEQFF
TRBJ1-2 | TRBV19 | few | NA | TGTGCCAGTAGTCCTCGGGGGGGCGAAAACTATGGCTACACCTTC | CASSPRGGENYGYTF
TRBJ2-1 | TRBV12-3/TRBV12-4 | many | NA | TGTGCCAGGTCGTACTGGGCTTACAATGAGCAGTTCTTC | CARSYWAYNEQFF
TRBJ1-5 | TRBV6-5 | many | NA | TGTGCCAGCAGGGTAGGCGTACCGAAAGGAGATCAGCCCCAGCATTTT | CASRVGVPKGDQPQHF
TRBJ2-7 | TRBV7-9 | many | TRBD2 | TGTGCCAGCAGGGGAACTGGACTAGCGGGAGGGCCGTTCTACGAGCAGTACTTC | CASRGTGLAGGPFYEQYF
TRBJ2-1 | TRBV6-2/TRBV6-3 | NA | TRBD2 | TGTGCCAGCAGTTACGGGCGGGGGGGTATGAATGAGCAGTTCTTC | CASSYGRGGMNEQFF
TRBJ2-1 | TRBV27 | many | TRBD2 | TGTGCCAGCAGTCCCGACCGACTAGCGGGGTATGAGCAGTTCTTC | CASSPDRLAGYEQFF
TRBJ2-3 | TRBV5-5 | few | NA | TGTGCCAGCATTAGGGGGACCCGCACAGATACGCAGTATTTT | CASIRGTRTDTQYF
TRBJ1-5 | TRBV13 | NA | NA | TGTGCCAGCAGCCAACGGGTGGGGGATCAGCCCCAGCATTTT | CASSQRVGDQPQHF
TRBJ2-7 | TRBV14 | many | NA | TGTGCCAGCAGCCAAGGGGGCCGATCCTACGAGCAGTACTTC | CASSQGGRSYEQYF
TRBJ2-7 | TRBV2 | NA | NA | TGTGCCAGCATTATAGGGTACGAGCAGTACTTC | CASIIGYEQYF
TRBJ1-1 | TRBV30 | NA | TRBD1 | TGTGCCTGGACCCAAGGGACAGGGAGGACTGAAGCTTTCTTT | CAWTQGTGRTEAFF
TRBJ2-1 | TRBV15 | many | NA | TGTGCCACCAGCAGCTCTGGGATCAGGGAGATAGACAATGAGCAGTTCTTC | CATSSSGIREIDNEQFF
TRBJ1-2 | TRBV12-5 | many | NA | TGTGCTAGTGGCCTCCGGACTGATAACTATGGCTACACCTTC | CASGLRTDNYGYTF